These T cell receptor beta chains were read from a single sample in a study of technical replicates of blood from a few donors. Here immunoSEQ multiplex PCR was the method, and the copy in TCRdb shows in-frame clones only, minus some. The data contain 7,500 to 9,500 clones, 90% of them singletons. Specimen: PBMCs. The receptors stem from a human donor in good health. Both conserved end residues are part of each CDR3. The D gene is left open where the match is weak. The listing skips clone size in some rows; elsewhere it reads once, few, many or a size class.

CDR3aa	CDR3nt	abundance	d_gene	j_gene	v_gene
CASSTQGITDTQYF	TGTGCCAGCAGCACACAGGGAATAACAGATACGCAGTATTTT	NA	NA	TRBJ2-3	TRBV28
CASSAGTGWTENIQYF	TGTGCCAGCAGTGCGGGGACAGGGTGGACAGAAAACATTCAGTACTTC	NA	TRBD1	TRBJ2-4	TRBV6-1
CASSEQGSFYGYTF	TGTGCCAGCAGTGAACAGGGGAGTTTCTATGGCTACACCTTC	NA	NA	TRBJ1-2	TRBV2
CAVCRGQGDEQYF	TGTGCCGTGTGTAGGGGACAGGGCGACGAGCAGTACTTC	NA	TRBD1	TRBJ2-7	TRBV5-6
CASSLEVVDSTGELFF	TGCGCCAGCAGCTTGGAGGTTGTTGACAGCACCGGGGAGCTGTTTTTT	NA	NA	TRBJ2-2	TRBV5-1
CASSRASGGGETQYF	TGTGCCAGCAGCCGCGCTAGCGGGGGAGGGGAGACCCAGTACTTC	NA	TRBD2	TRBJ2-5	TRBV6-6
CAIRAGTMAGELFF	TGTGCCATCAGAGCCGGGACTATGGCCGGGGAGCTGTTTTTT	NA	TRBD2	TRBJ2-2	TRBV10-3
CASSWDSRDREKLFF	TGTGCCAGCAGCTGGGACAGCCGGGATCGGGAAAAACTGTTTTTT	NA	TRBD1	TRBJ1-4	TRBV14
CASSAAGNWDGYTF	TGTGCCAGCAGCGCGGCAGGGAATTGGGATGGCTACACCTTC	NA	NA	TRBJ1-2	TRBV28
CASSWSMRGGLQETQYF	TGTGCCAGCAGTTGGTCGATGCGGGGAGGGCTACAAGAGACCCAGTACTTC	NA	TRBD2	TRBJ2-5	TRBV28
CASSFTGTNTGELFF	TGTGCCAGCAGCTTTACAGGGACGAACACCGGGGAGCTGTTTTTT	NA	NA	TRBJ2-2	TRBV11-3
CASSDGTSGWNTQYF	TGCGCCAGCAGTGATGGGACTAGCGGGTGGAATACGCAGTATTTT	NA	TRBD2	TRBJ2-3	TRBV10-1
CASSLSWGRGNQPQHF	TGTGCCAGCAGCCTTTCCTGGGGCAGGGGTAATCAGCCCCAGCATTTT	NA	NA	TRBJ1-5	TRBV7-2
CASSHVLSGTGHYGYTF	TGTGCCAGCAGCCATGTACTCTCCGGGACAGGGCACTATGGCTACACCTTC	NA	TRBD1	TRBJ1-2	TRBV4-2
CASRRVDTTSYEQYF	TGCGCCAGCCGGAGGGTCGACACCACCTCCTACGAGCAGTACTTC	NA	NA	TRBJ2-7	TRBV5-1
CASSLDGQWGAFF	TGCGCCAGCAGCTTGGACGGACAGTGGGGAGCTTTCTTT	few	NA	TRBJ1-1	TRBV5-1
CASSPGLSTDTQYF	TGTGCCAGCAGCCCGGGACTAAGCACAGATACGCAGTATTTT	NA	TRBD2	TRBJ2-3	TRBV11-2
CASSESGLAGILYEQYF	TGCGCCAGCAGTGAGTCGGGACTAGCGGGAATTCTCTACGAGCAGTACTTC	once	TRBD2	TRBJ2-7	TRBV10-1
CAWSVLGHGEAFF	TGTGCCTGGAGTGTACTCGGACACGGTGAAGCTTTCTTT	NA	NA	TRBJ1-1	TRBV30
CASTPFGSAEAFF	TGTGCCAGTACCCCCTTTGGTTCAGCTGAAGCTTTCTTT	NA	NA	TRBJ1-1	TRBV19
CASSPLAGQEGTDTQYF	TGTGCCAGCAGCCCTCTAGCGGGCCAGGAGGGCACAGATACGCAGTATTTT	NA	TRBD2	TRBJ2-3	TRBV4-2
CASRRPGQGVHEQYF	TGTGCCAGCAGGAGACCGGGACAGGGAGTACACGAGCAGTACTTC	NA	TRBD1	TRBJ2-7	TRBV6-1
CASSEAPRDRANIQYF	TGCGCCAGCAGTGAGGCCCCCCGAGACAGGGCTAACATTCAGTACTTC	NA	TRBD1	TRBJ2-4	TRBV10-2
CASSLVGQQETQYF	TGTGCCAGCAGCTTAGTTGGCCAACAAGAGACCCAGTACTTC	NA	NA	TRBJ2-5	TRBV7-7
CASSMGFRGLPYNEQFF	TGTGCCAGTAGTATGGGGTTCAGGGGGCTTCCCTACAATGAGCAGTTCTTC	NA	TRBD1	TRBJ2-1	TRBV19
CASSPAVAGELFF	TGTGCCAGCTCACCGGCGGTCGCCGGGGAGCTGTTTTTT	NA	NA	TRBJ2-2	TRBV18
CASSALAGDLDTQYF	TGTGCCAGCAGCGCATTAGCGGGAGATCTAGATACGCAGTATTTT	NA	TRBD2	TRBJ2-3	TRBV7-8
CASTGLAYEQYF	TGTGCCAGCACAGGACTCGCCTACGAGCAGTACTTC	NA	NA	TRBJ2-7	TRBV2
CASSGGDRETQYF	TGCGCCAGCAGTGGGGGGGATAGGGAGACCCAGTACTTC	NA	NA	TRBJ2-5	TRBV10-1
CSARDNSKAFF	TGCAGTGCTAGGGATAACAGCAAAGCTTTCTTT	NA	NA	TRBJ1-1	TRBV20-1
CASKLAVSYEQYF	TGTGCCAGCAAGCTAGCGGTTTCCTACGAGCAGTACTTC	NA	TRBD2	TRBJ2-7	TRBV6-1
CASSNYRPRRNTEAFF	TGTGCCAGCAGTAACTACAGGCCGCGGAGGAACACTGAAGCTTTCTTT	once	NA	TRBJ1-1	TRBV5-6
CASSAAGGYEQYF	TGCGCCAGCAGTGCAGCGGGAGGCTACGAGCAGTACTTC	few	TRBD2	TRBJ2-7	TRBV10-1
CASTRTSANTGELFF	TGTGCCAGCACCCGGACTAGCGCTAACACCGGGGAGCTGTTTTTT	NA	TRBD2	TRBJ2-2	TRBV7-2
CASSLGATGTSGSNEQFF	TGCGCCAGCAGCTTGGGAGCTACCGGGACTAGCGGGAGCAATGAGCAGTTCTTC	NA	TRBD2	TRBJ2-1	TRBV5-1
CASSALTSGSTGELFF	TGCGCCAGCAGCGCCCTGACTAGCGGGAGCACCGGGGAGCTGTTTTTT	NA	TRBD2	TRBJ2-2	TRBV5-1
CASKREIGTETQYF	TGTGCCAGTAAGCGGGAGATTGGAACAGAGACCCAGTACTTC	NA	TRBD2	TRBJ2-5	TRBV19
CASSLPLRTSGSYEQYF	TGTGCCAGCAGTTTACCCCTACGGACTAGCGGGAGCTACGAGCAGTACTTC	NA	TRBD2	TRBJ2-7	TRBV28
CASNLPGQESSGANVLTF	TGTGCCAGCAATCTACCGGGACAGGAAAGCTCTGGGGCCAACGTCCTGACTTTC	NA	TRBD1	TRBJ2-6	TRBV28
CASSSTGNRYGYTF	TGCGCCAGCAGCTCCACAGGGAATCGCTATGGCTACACCTTC	NA	NA	TRBJ1-2	TRBV5-1
CASSNGQGLSYNEQFF	TGTGCCAGCAGTAACGGACAGGGCTTGTCCTACAATGAGCAGTTCTTC	NA	TRBD1	TRBJ2-1	TRBV6-6
CSARSGDTQYF	TGCAGTGCTAGATCAGGCGATACGCAGTATTTT	NA	NA	TRBJ2-3	TRBV20-1